The sequence of this T cell receptor (beta chain) was determined in a study of CD8 T cells in ankylosing spondylitis. Whole-study results and caveats: Seemingly distinctive of ankylosing spondylitis blood was a TCR beta motif formed by eight highly homologous variants. A subset of motif variants has previously been described in the synovial fluid and blood of reactive arthritis.

With molecular barcodes, quantitative 5'-RACE was used to make the TCR beta libraries. TCRdb reanalysed the 5' RACE reads using MiXCR and keeps one entry per CDR3 protein. The sample records 150,000 to 200,000 distinct CDR3 sequences, approximately 13% being singletons. The sample holds many counts of this clonotype. What it recognizes is unknown. CDR3 length: 15 residues. From germline, CDR1 is SGDLS and CDR2 YYNGEE. Trimming left V 2 bases short and J 2 bases short, with 10 bases between. Sequences were obtained from blood, either unsorted or a sorted T cell fraction (not recorded which). The clonotype was recovered from a female donor with ankylosing spondylitis or in good health (not recorded which). The chain employs TRBV9 and TRBJ1-4; D gene ambiguous. CDR3 bases: TGTGCCAGCAGCGTTGCCCCTGGGACTAATGAAAAACTGTTTTTT. Its translation is CASSVAPGTNEKLFF.